This TCR beta chain was sequenced during a study of T-cell reconstitution after alpha-beta-depleted transplantation in children. Using unique molecular identifiers, the investigators prepared the TCRbeta library. TCRdb redid the calling of the PCR reads with MiXCR, one entry per CDR3 protein. The data show about 300,000 distinct CDR3 sequences, about 9.4% seen once. The CDR3 sequence is 15 residues long. V was clipped by 8 bases and J by 2 bases; unmatched bases: 9. The V gene's germline CDR1 is SQVTM and CDR2 ANQGSEA. The genes are TRBV29-1 and TRBJ2-5; TRBD2 agrees at 12 bases. The TCR comes from a boy younger than two with acute myeloid leukemia, due to receive a stem cell transplant. Material: PBMCs, obtained before TCRalphabeta/CD19-depleted stem cell transplant. CDR3 nucleotide sequence: TGCAGCTTTGCCGGGACTAGCGGGTCTCAAGAGACCCAGTACTTC. Translated, it gives CSFAGTSGSQETQYF.